A single sample gave rise to the 8 T cell receptor beta chains below, sequenced in a study of CD8 T cells in Susac syndrome. Roughly 0.45 to 1 ug RNA was reverse transcribed with random hexamers. TCRdb fed the immunoSEQ multiplex PCR reads into MiXCR, producing one record per CDR3 protein. Of some 130,000 distinct CDR3 sequences listed, more than 75% are singletons. Source material: CD8+ T cells from PBMCs. The receptors derive from a human donor with multiple sclerosis.

The CDR3 nucleotides read TGTGCCAGCAGTGAAGCGCTTCTGAGTCGGGATGAGCAGTTCTTC. Its translation: CASSEALLSRDEQFF. V usage is TRBV2 and J usage is TRBJ2-1, with D hard to call. There are 15 residues in the CDR3. The germline CDR1 and CDR2 sequences are SNHLY and FYNNEI. V lost 0 bases and J 8 bases, leaving 14 bases between the germline ends.

As DNA, the CDR3 is TGTGCCAGCAGCGAGCCCTCAAGCGGGAGAGATACAGATACGCAGTATTTT. It specifies CASSEPSSGRDTDTQYF. The rearrangement uses TRBV9 and TRBJ2-3, with 8 bases fitting TRBD2. The CDR3 sequence is 17 residues long. The V and J ends lost 3 bases and 3 bases, in that order; junction bases with no gene match: 12. From germline, CDR1 is SGDLS and CDR2 YYNGEE.

The rearrangement joins TRBV2 to TRBJ1-2, with 9 nucleotides matching TRBD1. Trimming took 11 bases from V and 4 from J; bases not matched to a gene: 8. Germline lookup yields CDR1 SNHLY and CDR2 FYNNEI. The CDR3 is 13 residues long. CDR3 sequence: CAGGQGPLYGYTF. CDR3 bases: TGTGCCGGGGGACAGGGACCGCTCTATGGCTACACCTTC.

The chain combines TRBV27 with TRBJ2-3, with D perhaps assigned TRBD1 or TRBD2 (5 bases each). Germline V gene lookup returns CDR1 MNHEY and CDR2 SMNVEV (reference sequence). Trimming took off 8 bases at V and 10 bases at J, with 13 bases between the two ends. The CDR3 loop spans 11 amino acids. The CDR3 sequence: CASGQGVAQYF. Here the CDR3 DNA reads TGTGCCAGCGGGCAGGGAGTGGCGCAGTATTTT.

This chain links TRBV30 with TRBJ1-5; D may be TRBD1 (5 bases). This CDR3 spans 15 amino acids. V shed 0 bases and J shed 3 bases, with 12 bases lying between them. Per the germline V gene, CDR1 is GTSNPN and CDR2 is SVGIG (reference sequence). The CDR3 coding sequence is TGTGCCTGGAGTGTACGGGGCGGCCTCAATCAGCCCCAGCATTTT. Translated: CAWSVRGGLNQPQHF.

This sequence joins TRBV12-3 or TRBV12-4 and TRBJ2-7, with D maybe TRBD2 (6 bases). The CDR3 spans 14 residues. Trimming shortened V by 4 bases and J by 4 bases, and 14 bases separated the two germline ends. CDR3: CASSSSGDGYEQYF. In DNA, the CDR3 is TGTGCCAGCAGTTCCTCGGGAGACGGTTACGAGCAGTACTTC.

This sequence joins TRBV6-4 and TRBJ1-1; D perhaps matches TRBD1 (5 bases). This CDR3 is 13 amino acids long. Germline V lookup: CDR1 MRHNA, CDR2 SNTAGT. V was trimmed by 2 bases and J by 3 bases, leaving 7 bases between them. CDR3: CASSDQGDTEAFF. DNA for the CDR3: TGTGCCAGCAGTGACCAAGGGGACACTGAAGCTTTCTTT.

This rearrangement joins TRBV25-1 to TRBJ1-1; a weak D match, TRBD1 (6 bases). With 4 bases removed from V and 0 bases from J, the gap between germline ends came to 12 bases. Looked up from germline, CDR1 is MGHDK and CDR2 is SYGVNS. The CDR3 extends over 15 amino acids. Here the CDR3 reads CASSANREMNTEAFF. In nucleotides, the CDR3 is TGTGCCAGCAGTGCAAACAGGGAGATGAACACTGAAGCTTTCTTT.